Below are 28 T cell receptor beta chains sequenced from a single sample in a study of T-cell reconstitution after alpha-beta-depleted transplantation in children. TCRbeta library construction was performed incorporating unique molecular identifiers. TCRdb passed the PCR reads through MiXCR, listing each CDR3 protein once. Here the sample spans about 500,000 distinct CDR3 sequences, about an eighth being singletons. The sample in question was PBMCs, mostly from graft donor cells, obtained 180 days after TCRalphabeta/CD19-depleted stem cell transplant. The receptor source for this set is a female patient aged 2-15 years who had a stem cell transplant for aplastic anemia, so the T cells may come from the graft donor.

This clonotype was detected many times. The chain is built from TRBV5-5 and TRBJ2-1, with TRBD2 identical over 9 bases. CDR1 is SGHKS, CDR2 YYEKEE, per germline (reference sequence). V lost 0 bases and J lost 8; bases outside the gene matches: 6. The CDR3 has 15 amino acids. DNA for the CDR3: TGTGCCAGCAGCTTGGTCGCGGGAGGGCACCATGAGCAGTTCTTC. Residues: CASSLVAGGHHEQFF.

The gene calls are TRBV6-5 and TRBJ2-4, with D possibly matching TRBD1 (5 bases). The germline V gene encodes CDR1 MNHEY and CDR2 SVGAGI. CDR3 length: 17 residues. V was shortened by 2 bases and J by 0 bases, with 14 bases between the two germline ends. The CDR3 is CASSYTPTDLAKNIQYF. In DNA, the CDR3 is TGTGCCAGCAGTTACACTCCGACAGATCTAGCCAAAAACATTCAGTACTTC.

This chain connects TRBV29-1 to TRBJ2-2, with D hard to call. The germline CDR1 and CDR2 sequences are SQVTM and ANQGSEA. The germline V and J ends were trimmed by 3 bases and 6 bases, with 8 bases remaining between them. The CDR3 runs 12 residues. The CDR3 sequence is CSVEGRSGELFF. The DNA of the CDR3 is TGCAGCGTTGAGGGCCGTTCCGGGGAGCTGTTTTTT.

The chain recombines TRBV18 with TRBJ2-5, with D perhaps TRBD1 (5 bases). In germline, CDR1 is KGHSH, CDR2 LQKENI. The CDR3 consists of 13 residues. V lost 4 bases and J 2 bases, leaving 8 bases between the germline ends. The CDR3 nucleotides are TGTGCCAGCTCACAGGACATACAAGAGACCCAGTACTTC. This encodes CASSQDIQETQYF.

This clonotype showed up many times. The chain couples TRBV29-1 to TRBJ2-7; 7 bases align to TRBD1. Unmatched junction bases numbered 4, after V lost 3 bases and J lost 5 bases. The CDR3 runs 12 residues. Germline-derived CDR1 and CDR2 are SQVTM and ANQGSEA. CDR3 residues: CSVDKGAHEQYF. For the CDR3, the DNA is TGCAGCGTTGATAAGGGGGCACACGAGCAGTACTTC.

The table lists this clonotype with many counts. V usage is TRBV6-2 or TRBV6-3 and J usage is TRBJ2-7; D perhaps matches TRBD1 (6 bases). There are 16 residues in the CDR3. Germline V CDR1 and CDR2: MNHEY, SVGEGT. Trimming pared 6 bases from V and 4 bases from J, leaving 22 bases between. CDR3 DNA: TGTGCCAGCAGGGGGCTCTCCAAGGGCAGGGGATACGAGCAGTACTTC. Translation: CASRGLSKGRGYEQYF.

Turning to this clonotype: A much larger clone lies one base from this, so it may be a read error. The V call is TRBV5-6, the J call TRBJ1-1; possible D gene TRBD1, 5 bases. Germline V gene data show CDR1 as SGHDT and CDR2 as YYEEEE. There are 13 residues in the CDR3. In nucleotides, the CDR3 is TGTGGCAGCAGTTTGGCCAGCAGGGCTGAAGCTTTCTTT. Protein: CGSSLASRAEAFF.

This clonotype was counted between two and nine times. The chain joins TRBV6-2 or TRBV6-3 to TRBJ1-5; the match to TRBD1 covers 8 bases. Germline CDR1 MNHEY, CDR2 SVGEGT. CDR3 length: 15 residues. V was clipped by 6 bases and J by 0 bases; unmatched bases: 4. CDR3 sequence: CASRQTGVSNQPQHF. DNA for the CDR3: TGTGCCAGCAGACAGACAGGGGTTAGCAATCAGCCCCAGCATTTT.

The V call is TRBV27, the J call TRBJ1-1, with 8 bases that match TRBD1. The germline V gene has CDR1 MNHEY and CDR2 SMNVEV (reference sequence). The CDR3 totals 17 residues. V was pared by 0 bases and J by 4 bases, with 10 bases of the junction left unmatched. In nucleotides, the CDR3 is TGTGCCAGCAGTTTATCCAGGGGGCCGGTGGTTGGCACTGAAGCTTTCTTT. Its protein is CASSLSRGPVVGTEAFF.

Only a few counts were recorded for this clonotype. The V gene is TRBV28, the J gene TRBJ2-3; D call uncertain. From germline, CDR1 is MDHEN and CDR2 SYDVKM. The CDR3 is 13 amino acids. The V end lost 4 bases, the J end lost 6 bases, and 11 bases lay between the germline ends. This chain's CDR3 is CASSYFAGDTQYF. CDR3 nucleotides: TGTGCCAGCAGTTATTTCGCCGGGGATACGCAGTATTTT. Together with reference TRBV28 and TRBJ2-3, the CDR3 gives the full variable domain: DVKVTQSSRYLVKRTGEKVFLECVQDMDHENMFWYRQDPGLGLRLIYFSYDVKMKEKGDIPEGYSVSREKKERFSLILESASTNQTSMYLCASSYFAGDTQYFGPGTRLTVL.

The chain is built from TRBV7-9 and TRBJ2-1; D not certain. V was shortened by 3 bases and J by 8 bases, with 14 bases between the two germline ends. This CDR3 is 14 amino acids long. Per the germline V gene, CDR1 is SEHNR and CDR2 is FQNEAQ (reference sequence). The CDR3: CASSFPPRDDEQFF. CDR3 bases: TGTGCCAGCAGCTTTCCACCCCGAGACGATGAGCAGTTCTTC. The full variable domain, its missing parts supplied by reference TRBV7-9 and TRBJ2-1, is DTGVSQNPRHKITKRGQNVTFRCDPISEHNRLYWYRQTLGQGPEFLTYFQNEAQLEKSRLLSDRFSAERPKGSFSTLEIQRTEQGDSAMYLCASSFPPRDDEQFFGPGTRLTVL.

This rearrangement joins TRBV3-1 to TRBJ1-1, with TRBD1 matching 9 bases. After removal of 10 bases from V and 1 base from J, the junction contained 4 bases not matched to a gene. The CDR3 length is 13 residues. Germline V gene lookup returns CDR1 LGHDT and CDR2 YNNKEL (reference sequence). Here the CDR3 reads CATNRGPNTEAFF. The CDR3 DNA follows: TGTGCCACCAACAGGGGGCCGAACACTGAAGCTTTCTTT.

This clonotype has only a few counts. The rearrangement uses TRBV30 and TRBJ2-1, with TRBD2 matching 7 bases. Germline loops: CDR1 GTSNPN, CDR2 SVGIG (reference sequence). J was trimmed by 8 bases and V by 3 bases; bases with no gene match: 7. The CDR3 is 13 amino acids. CDR3 DNA: TGTGCCTGGAGCCCCTGGGGGGGGGATGAGCAGTTCTTC. It translates to CAWSPWGGDEQFF.

The CDR3 reads CASASEQETQYF. In DNA, the CDR3 is TGCGCCAGCGCATCGGAGCAAGAGACCCAGTACTTC. The V call is TRBV5-1, the J call TRBJ2-5; D remains unclear. Germline V gene data show CDR1 as SGHRS and CDR2 as YFSETQ. Trimming pared 7 bases from V and 2 bases from J, leaving 9 bases between. CDR3 length: 12 residues.

The chain combines TRBV11-3 with TRBJ1-1; no clear D. This CDR3 contains 12 residues. V shed 6 bases and J shed 6 bases, with 11 bases lying between them. Per germline, CDR1 SGHNT and CDR2 YENEEA. In nucleotides, the CDR3 is TGTGCCAGCAGTCGCCCCGGGGCTGAAGCTTTCTTT. Its translation: CASSRPGAEAFF.

This clonotype appeared a few times. This chain links TRBV7-9 with TRBJ1-2; D is uncertain. The CDR3 is 14 residues long. Trimming stripped 8 bases from V and 4 bases from J, with 17 bases between. CDR1 and CDR2 from the germline V gene are SEHNR and FQNEAQ (reference sequence). CDR3 DNA sequence: TGTGCCAGCGTACCCCATTCGGCGGTCTATGGCTACACCTTC. This codes for CASVPHSAVYGYTF.

V gene TRBV20-1 combines with J gene TRBJ2-7, with D hard to call. V was shortened by 0 bases and J by 3 bases, with 12 bases between the two germline ends. Germline-derived CDR1 and CDR2 are DFQATT and SNEGSKA (reference sequence). The CDR3 covers 14 residues. The CDR3 region has the DNA TGCAGTGCTAGAGATCTGGCCCAAAACTACGAGCAGTACTTC. Translated: CSARDLAQNYEQYF.

Only a few counts were recorded for this clonotype. The chain recombines TRBV3-1 with TRBJ2-7, with 10 bases matching TRBD1. The CDR3 runs to 15 residues. V was clipped by 4 bases and J by 3 bases; unmatched bases: 6. CDR1 is LGHDT and CDR2 is YNNKEL in the germline V gene (reference sequence). The CDR3 sequence is CASSLTGGEGYEQYF. DNA of the CDR3: TGTGCCAGCAGCCTGACAGGGGGCGAAGGCTACGAGCAGTACTTC.

V is TRBV20-1 and J is TRBJ2-1, with D perhaps TRBD2 (5 bases). This CDR3 has 13 residues. The germline V gene encodes CDR1 DFQATT and CDR2 SNEGSKA (reference sequence). V was cut by 5 bases and J by 7 bases, with 15 bases left in between. The CDR3 spells CSAPNPAGNEQFF. The CDR3 DNA reads as TGCAGTGCTCCCAATCCCGCGGGTAATGAGCAGTTCTTC.

This clonotype has more than one count but fewer than ten. This chain links TRBV6-5 with TRBJ1-3, with TRBD1 matching over 8 bases. J lost 2 bases, V lost 2 bases, and 2 bases had no gene match. The CDR3 has 15 residues. CDR1 is MNHEY and CDR2 is SVGAGI in the germline V gene. The CDR3 region is CASSYGTGTGNTIYF. As DNA, the CDR3 is TGTGCCAGCAGTTACGGGACAGGTACTGGAAACACCATATATTTT.

A few counts support this clonotype. V is TRBV19 and J is TRBJ2-2, with a tentative D call TRBD2 (5 bases). With 7 bases removed from V and 1 base from J, the gap between germline ends came to 16 bases. The CDR3 has 16 residues. Germline V gene sequence: CDR1 LNHDA, CDR2 SQIVND (reference sequence). CDR3 loop: CASTRVYGVNTGELFF. CDR3 DNA: TGTGCCAGTACCAGAGTATACGGGGTGAACACCGGGGAGCTGTTTTTT. Complete variable domain (other parts from reference TRBV19 and TRBJ2-2): DGGITQSPKYLFRKEGQNVTLSCEQNLNHDAMYWYRQDPGQGLRLIYYSQIVNDFQKGDIAEGYSVSREKKESFPLTVTSAQKNPTAFYLCASTRVYGVNTGELFFGEGSRLTVL.

The rearrangement joins TRBV28 to TRBJ2-7; TRBD1 agrees at 10 bases. The CDR3 has 15 residues. CDR1 and CDR2 from the germline V gene are MDHEN and SYDVKM. After removal of 5 bases from V and 2 bases from J, the junction contained 6 bases not matched to a gene. DNA of the CDR3: TGTGCCAGCAGTGTCCTGGGGACAGGGGCCTACGAGCAGTACTTC. The encoded protein is CASSVLGTGAYEQYF.

In its sample, this clonotype was seen a few times. V and J are TRBV6-5 and TRBJ1-5; no clear D gene. V lost 0 bases and J lost 1, with 7 bases in between. This CDR3 is 15 amino acids long. Germline CDR1 and CDR2: MNHEY and SVGAGI. This chain's CDR3 is CASSYSAASNQPQHF. CDR3 DNA sequence: TGTGCCAGCAGTTACTCGGCGGCCAGCAATCAGCCCCAGCATTTT.

In its sample, this clonotype was seen many times. This rearrangement joins TRBV20-1 to TRBJ1-1, with a weak D call TRBD1 (5 bases). Trimming shortened V by 5 bases and J by 4 bases, and 14 bases separated the two germline ends. The CDR3 totals 13 residues. Germline V CDR1 and CDR2: DFQATT, SNEGSKA (reference sequence). In DNA, the CDR3 is TGCAGTGCTTCGGCGGGGGTCCTCACTGAAGCTTTCTTT. Its protein is CSASAGVLTEAFF.

The chain has TRBV6-2 or TRBV6-3 and TRBJ1-1, with a weak D call TRBD1 (6 bases). This CDR3 spans 14 amino acids. Between the trimmed V and J ends, which lost 0 bases and 6 bases, there was a span of 11 bases. In germline, CDR1 is MNHEY, CDR2 SVGEGT. The CDR3 loop is CASSYSGGGAEAFF. DNA for the CDR3: TGTGCCAGCAGTTACTCAGGGGGTGGAGCTGAAGCTTTCTTT.

There are many counts of this clonotype. This chain connects TRBV7-3 to TRBJ2-1; 10 bases align to TRBD2. Trimming took 3 bases from V and 0 from J; bases not matched to a gene: 2. Germline CDR1 SGHTA, CDR2 FQGTGA. The CDR3 sequence is 16 residues long. DNA for the CDR3: TGTGCCAGCAGCTTTAGCGGGAGGAGCTCCTACAATGAGCAGTTCTTC. Protein product: CASSFSGRSSYNEQFF.

This clonotype appeared a few times. The chain combines TRBV3-1 with TRBJ1-5; D remains ambiguous. The CDR3 is 15 amino acids. The V end lost 0 bases, the J end lost 7 bases, and 13 bases lay between the germline ends. Germline V gene data show CDR1 as LGHDT and CDR2 as YNNKEL (reference sequence). This CDR3 is CASSQDPVVQQPQHF. The CDR3, as DNA: TGTGCCAGCAGCCAAGATCCGGTAGTTCAGCAGCCCCAGCATTTT.

This clonotype was recorded a few times. The chain carries TRBV27 and TRBJ1-1; D not resolved. Germline loops: CDR1 MNHEY, CDR2 SMNVEV (reference sequence). The CDR3 is made up of 15 amino acids. The V and J ends lost 4 bases and 1 base respectively, with 13 bases between them. As DNA, the CDR3 is TGTGCCAGCAGTTACCTCCGGATGGGGAACACTGAAGCTTTCTTT. The encoded protein is CASSYLRMGNTEAFF.